A selection of T cell receptor beta chains follows, all from one sample in a study of T-cell reconstitution after alpha-beta-depleted transplantation in children. TCRdb re-derived calls from the PCR reads in MiXCR, one entry per CDR3 protein. This sample has fewer than 250,000 distinct CDR3 sequences, with roughly 8% found just once. The specimen was PBMCs, mostly from graft donor cells, collected 180 days after TCRalphabeta/CD19-depleted stem cell transplant. Every receptor here comes from a male patient aged 10-17 years who had a stem cell transplant for acute lymphoblastic leukemia, so the T cells may come from the graft donor. Each CDR3 is given with its conserved first and last residue. A D gene is named only where the DNA matches it firmly. Clone size is not always given. Where it is, it says once, few, many or a class for expanded clones.

v_call	clone_size	d_call	j_call	cdr3_nt	cdr3_aa
TRBV27	many	.	TRBJ2-7	TGTGCCAGCAGTTGGCAGGTTGGGAACTACGAGCAGTACTTC	CASSWQVGNYEQYF
TRBV6-2/TRBV6-3	many	.	TRBJ1-5	TGTGCCAGCAGTTACTCGACACACAACGGCAATCAGCCCCAGCATTTT	CASSYSTHNGNQPQHF
TRBV19	many	.	TRBJ1-1	TGTGCCAGTAGTATTCGCGGGGAGAACACTGAAGCTTTCTTT	CASSIRGENTEAFF
TRBV10-3	.	TRBD2	TRBJ2-3	TGTGCCATCAGCCCGGGACTAGCGGGCACAGATACGCAGTATTTT	CAISPGLAGTDTQYF
TRBV19	.	.	TRBJ2-7	TGTGCCAGTAGCCACCCCGGGACAACCGAGCAGTACTTC	CASSHPGTTEQYF
TRBV18	many	.	TRBJ1-2	TGTGCCAGCTCTCCGGGGCGCGACTATGGCTACACCTTC	CASSPGRDYGYTF
TRBV27	many	TRBD1	TRBJ1-3	TGTGCCAGCAGTCCCCTTGACAGGGGGCAAGGAAACACCATATATTTT	CASSPLDRGQGNTIYF
TRBV6-2/TRBV6-3	.	.	TRBJ2-7	TGTGCCAGCAGTTACTTCACTCCTCCACGGCCGGGGATCTACGAGCAGTACTTC	CASSYFTPPRPGIYEQYF
TRBV20-1	few	TRBD2	TRBJ2-1	TGCAGTGCTAGAGGTCTAGACGGGGAGGGCCCTTTGGGCTCCTACAATGAGCAGTTCTTC	CSARGLDGEGPLGSYNEQFF
TRBV20-1	.	TRBD1	TRBJ2-7	TGCAGTGCTAGTACCGGGACAGGGAGGTACGAGCAGTACTTC	CSASTGTGRYEQYF
TRBV3-1	many	TRBD2	TRBJ2-2	TGTGCCAGCAGCCGATGGCTAGCGGGAACCGGGGAGCTGTTTTTT	CASSRWLAGTGELFF
TRBV7-2	many	TRBD1	TRBJ2-3	TGTGCCAGCAGCTTTACAGGGGTCGCAGATACGCAGTATTTT	CASSFTGVADTQYF
TRBV18	many	.	TRBJ2-3	TGTGCCAGCGAGGGCCAAGCTATCACAGATACGCAGTATTTT	CASEGQAITDTQYF
TRBV6-4	many	.	TRBJ2-3	TGTGCCAGCAGTGACACAGATACGCAGTATTTT	CASSDTDTQYF
TRBV2	many	.	TRBJ2-7	TGTGCCTGCACTAGCTCCAGCTCCTACGAGCAGTACTTC	CACTSSSSYEQYF
TRBV28	many	.	TRBJ2-7	TGTGCCAGCCTTAAGGGCTCCTACGAGCAGTACTTC	CASLKGSYEQYF
TRBV6-2/TRBV6-3	many	.	TRBJ2-4	TGTGCCAGCAGTTACAGTACAGGGAACATTCAGTACTTC	CASSYSTGNIQYF
TRBV2	many	.	TRBJ2-7	TGTGCCAGCAGGCAGCCAGGCTCCTACGAGCAGTACTTC	CASRQPGSYEQYF
TRBV4-2	few	.	TRBJ2-5	TGTGCCAGCAGCCCTGCGCCGGGTCAGGGGATAGAGACCCAGTACTTC	CASSPAPGQGIETQYF
TRBV12-3/TRBV12-4	many	.	TRBJ2-2	TGTGCCAGCAGCCTCGGCAAGTTTAACACCGGGGAGCTGTTTTTT	CASSLGKFNTGELFF
TRBV5-1	many	TRBD2	TRBJ2-1	TGCGCCAGCAGCTTGATGACTAGCGGGAGGAATGAGCAGTTCTTC	CASSLMTSGRNEQFF
TRBV7-9	many	.	TRBJ2-2	TGTGCCAGCAGCCGGGACACCCCGCGTACCGGGGAGCTGTTTTTT	CASSRDTPRTGELFF
TRBV2	.	.	TRBJ1-6	TGTGCCAGCAGTCTGCTGCCAGGGCGGGGTTCACCCCTCCACTTT	CASSLLPGRGSPLHF
TRBV9	many	.	TRBJ1-4	TGTGCCAGCAGCGTAGACCCAGGACGGAATGAAAAACTGTTTTTT	CASSVDPGRNEKLFF
TRBV29-1	many	.	TRBJ2-1	TGCAGCGTTTCGGGGTCGGGGTACAATGAGCAGTTCTTC	CSVSGSGYNEQFF
TRBV3-1	many	TRBD1	TRBJ2-5	TGTGCCAGCAGCCCCACCGGGACAGGGGACGCGGAGACCCAGTACTTC	CASSPTGTGDAETQYF
TRBV20-1	many	.	TRBJ2-1	TGCAGTGCTAGCTGGGGGGGGCCCTACAATGAGCAGTTCTTC	CSASWGGPYNEQFF
TRBV7-9	many	.	TRBJ2-2	TGTGCCAGTATACCCTCAGGGATGGTGGCCGGGGAGCTGTTTTTT	CASIPSGMVAGELFF
TRBV4-3	many	.	TRBJ2-1	TGCGCCAGCAGCCAAGAACGGACGTACAATGAGCAGTTCTTC	CASSQERTYNEQFF